The clone carrying this T cell receptor beta chain was recorded only once. No antigen is known for it. Amplification used 60 Vbeta primers and 13 Jbeta primers. The assay was immunoSEQ multiplex PCR, and TCRdb's table has in-frame clones only and misses some. This table has approximately 200,000 clones, roughly 80% appearing once. This sample stems from a study of cytomegalovirus exposure and HLA in healthy donors. Study-wide results and caveats: Another analysis was done later, and it associated over 15,000 TCR beta sequences with HLA alleles at 0.05 false discovery rate. Reported findings show TCR beta sequences accurately forecast HLA-A and HLA-B alleles in most subjects.

This CDR3 is built from 15 residues. V lost 2 bases, J lost 2 bases, and 10 bases lay in between. Germline V gene lookup returns CDR1 MNHNY and CDR2 SVGAGI (reference sequence). The chain combines TRBV6-6 with TRBJ1-3; D is unresolved. The sequence was collected from a girl aged 2 to 9 in good health and CMV-seronegative. The sample consisted of PBMCs. CDR3 in amino acids: CASSYVRTAGNTIYF. CDR3 sequence (DNA): TGTGCCAGCAGTTACGTCCGGACTGCTGGAAACACCATATATTTT.